This TCR beta chain was captured in a study of T cells in Graves' hyperthyroidism and ophthalmopathy. Germline values: CDR1 DFQATT, CDR2 SNEGSKA (reference sequence). Losses at the gene ends were 4 bases for V and 6 bases for J; bases not matched to a gene: 14. This CDR3 is 16 amino acids long. RNA transcripts were the template for amplifying TCR beta CDR3 regions. Researchers ran a first-round RT-PCR on the TCR CDR3 using the HTBI primer set. TCRdb processed the multiplex PCR reads anew with MiXCR; each CDR3 protein has one entry. The data show under 200,000 distinct CDR3 sequences, 9.4% seen once. This clonotype was detected many times.

The sequence came from a young woman with Graves' hyperthyroidism that later progressed to Graves' ophthalmopathy. The chain uses TRBV20-1 and TRBJ2-3; TRBD1 matches at 9 bases. Sequencing was performed on blood. CDR3 sequence: CSAKALRDRVLDTQYF. The DNA of the CDR3 is TGCAGTGCTAAGGCCCTCCGGGACAGGGTTTTGGATACGCAGTATTTT.